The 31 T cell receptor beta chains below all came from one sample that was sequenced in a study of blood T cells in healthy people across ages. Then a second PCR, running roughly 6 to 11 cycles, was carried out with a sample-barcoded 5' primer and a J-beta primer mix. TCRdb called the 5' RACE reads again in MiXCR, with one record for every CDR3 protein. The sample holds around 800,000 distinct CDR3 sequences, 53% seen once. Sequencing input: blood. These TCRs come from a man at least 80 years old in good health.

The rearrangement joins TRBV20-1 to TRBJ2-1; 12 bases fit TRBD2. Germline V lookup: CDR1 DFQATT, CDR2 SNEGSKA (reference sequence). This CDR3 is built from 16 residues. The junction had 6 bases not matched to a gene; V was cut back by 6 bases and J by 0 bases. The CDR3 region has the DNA TGCAGTGCCGGGACTAGCGGGTATAGCTCCTACAATGAGCAGTTCTTC. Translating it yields CSAGTSGYSSYNEQFF.

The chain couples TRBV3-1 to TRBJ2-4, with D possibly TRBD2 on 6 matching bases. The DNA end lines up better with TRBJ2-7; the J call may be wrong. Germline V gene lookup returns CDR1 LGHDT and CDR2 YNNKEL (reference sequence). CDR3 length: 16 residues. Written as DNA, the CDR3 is TGTGCCAGCAGCCAAGGAATGGCTAGCGCCTCCTACGAGCAGTACTTC. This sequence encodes CASSQGMASASYEQYF.

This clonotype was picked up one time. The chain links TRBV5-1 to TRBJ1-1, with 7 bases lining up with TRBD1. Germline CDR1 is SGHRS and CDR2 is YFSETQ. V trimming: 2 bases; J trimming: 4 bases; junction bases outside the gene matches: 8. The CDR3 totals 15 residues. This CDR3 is CASSFPGGDGTEAFF. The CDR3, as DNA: TGCGCCAGCAGCTTCCCAGGGGGAGATGGCACTGAAGCTTTCTTT.

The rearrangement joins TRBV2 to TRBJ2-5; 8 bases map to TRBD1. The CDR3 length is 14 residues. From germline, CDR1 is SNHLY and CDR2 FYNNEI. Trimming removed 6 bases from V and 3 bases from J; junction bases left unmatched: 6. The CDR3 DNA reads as TGTGCCAGCAGGGGTGACAGGGGAGAAGAGACCCAGTACTTC. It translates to CASRGDRGEETQYF.

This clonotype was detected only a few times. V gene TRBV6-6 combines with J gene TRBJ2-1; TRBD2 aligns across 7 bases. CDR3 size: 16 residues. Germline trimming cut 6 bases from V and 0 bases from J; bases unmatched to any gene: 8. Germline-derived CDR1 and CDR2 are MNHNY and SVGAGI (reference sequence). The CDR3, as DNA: TGTGCCAGCAGCAAATTAGCGGGTAGCTCCTACAATGAGCAGTTCTTC. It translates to CASSKLAGSSYNEQFF.

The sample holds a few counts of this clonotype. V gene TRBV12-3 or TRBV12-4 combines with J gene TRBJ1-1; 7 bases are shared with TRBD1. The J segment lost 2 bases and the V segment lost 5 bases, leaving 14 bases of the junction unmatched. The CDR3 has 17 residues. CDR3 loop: CASSQTTGALGNTEAFF. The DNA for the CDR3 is TGTGCCAGCAGTCAGACCACAGGGGCGCTAGGTAACACTGAAGCTTTCTTT.

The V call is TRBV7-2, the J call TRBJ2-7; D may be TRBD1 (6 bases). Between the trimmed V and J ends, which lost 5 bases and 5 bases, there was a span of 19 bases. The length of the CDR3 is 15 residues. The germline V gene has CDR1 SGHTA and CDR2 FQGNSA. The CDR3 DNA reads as TGTGCCAGCAGCCCGTCCGGGACAAACCCCCACGAGCAGTACTTC. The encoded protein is CASSPSGTNPHEQYF. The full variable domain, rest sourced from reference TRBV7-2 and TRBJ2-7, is GAGVSQSPSNKVTEKGKDVELRCDPISGHTALYWYRQSLGQGLEFLIYFQGNSAPDKSGLPSDRFSAERTGGSVSTLTIQRTQQEDSAVYLCASSPSGTNPHEQYFGPGTRLTVT.

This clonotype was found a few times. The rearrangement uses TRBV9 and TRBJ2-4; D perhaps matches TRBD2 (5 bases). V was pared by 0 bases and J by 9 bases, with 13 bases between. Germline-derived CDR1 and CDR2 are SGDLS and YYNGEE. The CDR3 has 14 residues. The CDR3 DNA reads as TGTGCCAGCAGCGTAGTCGAGGGAGAGGGCATTCAGTACTTC. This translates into CASSVVEGEGIQYF.

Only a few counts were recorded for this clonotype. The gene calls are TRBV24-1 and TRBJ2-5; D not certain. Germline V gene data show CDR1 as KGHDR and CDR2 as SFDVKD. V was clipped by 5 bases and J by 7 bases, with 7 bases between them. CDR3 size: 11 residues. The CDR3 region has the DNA TGTGCCACCAGTGTCGGACCGACCCAGTACTTC. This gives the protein CATSVGPTQYF.

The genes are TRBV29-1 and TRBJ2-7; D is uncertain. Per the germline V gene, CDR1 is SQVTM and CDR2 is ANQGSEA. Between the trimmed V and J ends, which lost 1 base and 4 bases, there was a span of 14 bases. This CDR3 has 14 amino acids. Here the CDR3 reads CSVEGPEIGYEQYF. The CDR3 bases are TGCAGCGTTGAAGGTCCGGAGATCGGGTACGAGCAGTACTTC.

The DNA of the CDR3 is TGTGCCAGCCGGCCGGGCGGATCATCTAACTATGGCTACACCTTC. Protein sequence: CASRPGGSSNYGYTF. V is TRBV6-1 and J is TRBJ1-2; D remains ambiguous. Deletions cut 8 bases from V and 0 bases from J, with 16 bases between. This CDR3 has 15 residues. Germline assignment: CDR1 MNHNS and CDR2 SASEGT.

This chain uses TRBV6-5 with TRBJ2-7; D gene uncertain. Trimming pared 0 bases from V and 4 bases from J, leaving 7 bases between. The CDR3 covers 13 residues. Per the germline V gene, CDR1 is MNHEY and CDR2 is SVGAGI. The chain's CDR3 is CASSYSGRYEQYF. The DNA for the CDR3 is TGTGCCAGCAGTTACTCGGGAAGGTACGAGCAGTACTTC.

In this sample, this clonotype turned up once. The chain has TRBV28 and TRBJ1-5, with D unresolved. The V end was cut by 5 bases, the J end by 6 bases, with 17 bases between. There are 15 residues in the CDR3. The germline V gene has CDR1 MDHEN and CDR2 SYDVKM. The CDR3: CASSRLRDASQPQHF. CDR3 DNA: TGTGCCAGCAGTCGTCTGCGGGATGCGAGTCAGCCCCAGCATTTT.

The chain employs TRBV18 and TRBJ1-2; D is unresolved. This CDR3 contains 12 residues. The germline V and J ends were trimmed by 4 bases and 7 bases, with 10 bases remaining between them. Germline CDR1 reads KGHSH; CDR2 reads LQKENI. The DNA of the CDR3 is TGTGCCAGCTCACTTCCCTTGGTTGGCTACACCTTC. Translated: CASSLPLVGYTF.

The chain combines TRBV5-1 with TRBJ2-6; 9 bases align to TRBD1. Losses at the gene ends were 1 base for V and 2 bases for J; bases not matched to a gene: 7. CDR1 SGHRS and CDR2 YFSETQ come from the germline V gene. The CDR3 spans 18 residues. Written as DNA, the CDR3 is TGCGCCAGCAGCTTGTCGTTGGGACAGGGAGCTGGGGCCAACGTCCTGACTTTC. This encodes CASSLSLGQGAGANVLTF.

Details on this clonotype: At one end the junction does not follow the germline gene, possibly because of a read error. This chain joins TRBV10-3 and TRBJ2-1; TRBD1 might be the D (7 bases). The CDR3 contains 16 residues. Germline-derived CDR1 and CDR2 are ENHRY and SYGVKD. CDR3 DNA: TGTGCCATTAGTGAGCGTCCCAGGGGGGACGGCGATGAGCAGTTCTTC. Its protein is CAISERPRGDGDEQFF.

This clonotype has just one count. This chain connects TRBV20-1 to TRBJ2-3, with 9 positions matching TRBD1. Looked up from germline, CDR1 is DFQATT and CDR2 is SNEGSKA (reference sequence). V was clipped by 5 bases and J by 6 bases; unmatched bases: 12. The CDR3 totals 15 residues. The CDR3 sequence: CSARRRDRVPDTQYF. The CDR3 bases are TGCAGTGCTCGCCGCCGGGACAGGGTACCGGATACGCAGTATTTT.

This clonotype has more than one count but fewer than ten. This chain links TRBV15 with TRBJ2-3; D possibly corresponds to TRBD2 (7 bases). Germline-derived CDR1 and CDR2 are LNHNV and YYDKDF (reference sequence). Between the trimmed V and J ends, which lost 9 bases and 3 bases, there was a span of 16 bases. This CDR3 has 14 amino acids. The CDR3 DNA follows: TGTGCCACTCGGGGGGCTGGAGGTACAGATACGCAGTATTTT. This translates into CATRGAGGTDTQYF.

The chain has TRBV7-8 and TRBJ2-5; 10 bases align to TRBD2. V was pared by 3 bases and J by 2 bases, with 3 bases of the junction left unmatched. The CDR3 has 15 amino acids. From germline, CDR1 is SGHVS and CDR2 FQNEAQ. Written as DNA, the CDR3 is TGTGCCAGCAGCTTTAGCGGGGGGCATCAAGAGACCCAGTACTTC. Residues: CASSFSGGHQETQYF.

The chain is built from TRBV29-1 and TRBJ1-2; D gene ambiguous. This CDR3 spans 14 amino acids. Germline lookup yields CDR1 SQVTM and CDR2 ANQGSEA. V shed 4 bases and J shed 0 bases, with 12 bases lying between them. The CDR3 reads CSVAPGGPNYGYTF. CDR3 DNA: TGCAGCGTTGCCCCTGGAGGCCCTAACTATGGCTACACCTTC.

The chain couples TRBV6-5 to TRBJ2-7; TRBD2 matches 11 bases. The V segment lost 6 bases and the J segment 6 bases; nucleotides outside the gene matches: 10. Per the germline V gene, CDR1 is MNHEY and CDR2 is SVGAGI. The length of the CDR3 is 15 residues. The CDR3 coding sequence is TGTGCCAGCAGAATAGCGGGAGGGCCCTATAGCGAGCAGTACTTC. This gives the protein CASRIAGGPYSEQYF.

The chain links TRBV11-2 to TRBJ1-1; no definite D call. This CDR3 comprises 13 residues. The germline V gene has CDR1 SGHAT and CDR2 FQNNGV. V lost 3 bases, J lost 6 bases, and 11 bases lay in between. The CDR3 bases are TGTGCCAGCAGCTTGGCCTTGAGTCCTGAAGCTTTCTTT. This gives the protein CASSLALSPEAFF.

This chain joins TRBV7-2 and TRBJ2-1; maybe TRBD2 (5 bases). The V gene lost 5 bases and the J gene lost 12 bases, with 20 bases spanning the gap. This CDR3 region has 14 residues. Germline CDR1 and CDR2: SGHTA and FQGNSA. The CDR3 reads CASSPPGSVGGQFF. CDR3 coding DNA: TGTGCCAGCAGCCCTCCCGGTAGCGTCGGAGGGCAGTTCTTC.

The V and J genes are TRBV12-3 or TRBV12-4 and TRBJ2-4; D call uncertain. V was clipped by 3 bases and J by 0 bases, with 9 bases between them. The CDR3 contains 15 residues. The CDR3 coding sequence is TGTGCCAGCAGTTTTGCCAGTCTAGCCAAAAACATTCAGTACTTC. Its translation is CASSFASLAKNIQYF.

CDR3 sequence: CASSVGQGANGYTF. The CDR3, as DNA: TGCGCCAGCAGCGTAGGACAGGGGGCGAACGGCTACACCTTC. The chain joins TRBV5-1 to TRBJ1-2, with 11 bases matching TRBD1. Losses at the gene ends were 4 bases for V and 8 bases for J; bases not matched to a gene: 7. The CDR3 is 14 amino acids. Germline values: CDR1 SGHRS, CDR2 YFSETQ.

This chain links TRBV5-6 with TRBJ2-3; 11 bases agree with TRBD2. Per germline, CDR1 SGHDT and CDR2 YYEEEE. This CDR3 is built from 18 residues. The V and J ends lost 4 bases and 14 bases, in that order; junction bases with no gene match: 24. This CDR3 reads CASSAMTSGTTRHRYAYF. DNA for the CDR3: TGTGCCAGCAGCGCGATGACTAGCGGGACAACCCGGCACAGATACGCGTATTTT.

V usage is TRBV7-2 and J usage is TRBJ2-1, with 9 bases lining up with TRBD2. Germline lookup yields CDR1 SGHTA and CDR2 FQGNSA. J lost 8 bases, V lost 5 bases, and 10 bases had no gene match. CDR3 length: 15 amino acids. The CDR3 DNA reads TGTGCCAGCAGCCGTATAGCGGGAGCCGATCATGAGCAGTTCTTC. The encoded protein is CASSRIAGADHEQFF.

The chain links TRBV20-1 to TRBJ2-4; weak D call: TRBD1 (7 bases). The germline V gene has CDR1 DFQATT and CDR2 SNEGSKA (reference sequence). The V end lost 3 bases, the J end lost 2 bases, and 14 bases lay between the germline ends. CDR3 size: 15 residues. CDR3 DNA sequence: TGCAGTGCTAGGGAGCCAGGGGGGACCAAAAACATTCAGTACTTC. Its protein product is CSAREPGGTKNIQYF.

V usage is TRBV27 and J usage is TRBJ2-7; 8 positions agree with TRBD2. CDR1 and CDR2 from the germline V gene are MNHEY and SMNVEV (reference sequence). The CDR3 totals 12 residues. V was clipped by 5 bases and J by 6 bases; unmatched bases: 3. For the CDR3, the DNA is TGTGCCAGCAGTCCGGGGACTAGCGAGCAGTACTTC. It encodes CASSPGTSEQYF.

CDR3 in amino acids: CASSVASSYNEQFF. The CDR3 nucleotides are TGTGCCAGCAGCGTAGCGAGCTCCTACAATGAGCAGTTCTTC. This rearrangement joins TRBV7-3 to TRBJ2-1; weak D call: TRBD2 (5 bases). Trimming shortened V by 5 bases and J by 0 bases, and 8 bases separated the two germline ends. This CDR3 has 14 residues. Germline V gene sequence: CDR1 SGHTA, CDR2 FQGTGA. The full variable domain, rest sourced from reference TRBV7-3 and TRBJ2-1, is GAGVSQTPSNKVTEKGKYVELRCDPISGHTALYWYRQSLGQGPEFLIYFQGTGAADDSGLPNDRFFAVRPEGSVSTLKIQRTERGDSAVYLCASSVASSYNEQFFGPGTRLTVL.

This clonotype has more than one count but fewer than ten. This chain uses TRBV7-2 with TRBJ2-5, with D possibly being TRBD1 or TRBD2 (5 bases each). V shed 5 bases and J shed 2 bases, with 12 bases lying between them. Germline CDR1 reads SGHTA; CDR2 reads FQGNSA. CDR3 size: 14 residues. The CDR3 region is CASSLVGGQETQYF. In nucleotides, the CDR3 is TGTGCCAGCAGCCTTGTTGGGGGACAAGAGACCCAGTACTTC.